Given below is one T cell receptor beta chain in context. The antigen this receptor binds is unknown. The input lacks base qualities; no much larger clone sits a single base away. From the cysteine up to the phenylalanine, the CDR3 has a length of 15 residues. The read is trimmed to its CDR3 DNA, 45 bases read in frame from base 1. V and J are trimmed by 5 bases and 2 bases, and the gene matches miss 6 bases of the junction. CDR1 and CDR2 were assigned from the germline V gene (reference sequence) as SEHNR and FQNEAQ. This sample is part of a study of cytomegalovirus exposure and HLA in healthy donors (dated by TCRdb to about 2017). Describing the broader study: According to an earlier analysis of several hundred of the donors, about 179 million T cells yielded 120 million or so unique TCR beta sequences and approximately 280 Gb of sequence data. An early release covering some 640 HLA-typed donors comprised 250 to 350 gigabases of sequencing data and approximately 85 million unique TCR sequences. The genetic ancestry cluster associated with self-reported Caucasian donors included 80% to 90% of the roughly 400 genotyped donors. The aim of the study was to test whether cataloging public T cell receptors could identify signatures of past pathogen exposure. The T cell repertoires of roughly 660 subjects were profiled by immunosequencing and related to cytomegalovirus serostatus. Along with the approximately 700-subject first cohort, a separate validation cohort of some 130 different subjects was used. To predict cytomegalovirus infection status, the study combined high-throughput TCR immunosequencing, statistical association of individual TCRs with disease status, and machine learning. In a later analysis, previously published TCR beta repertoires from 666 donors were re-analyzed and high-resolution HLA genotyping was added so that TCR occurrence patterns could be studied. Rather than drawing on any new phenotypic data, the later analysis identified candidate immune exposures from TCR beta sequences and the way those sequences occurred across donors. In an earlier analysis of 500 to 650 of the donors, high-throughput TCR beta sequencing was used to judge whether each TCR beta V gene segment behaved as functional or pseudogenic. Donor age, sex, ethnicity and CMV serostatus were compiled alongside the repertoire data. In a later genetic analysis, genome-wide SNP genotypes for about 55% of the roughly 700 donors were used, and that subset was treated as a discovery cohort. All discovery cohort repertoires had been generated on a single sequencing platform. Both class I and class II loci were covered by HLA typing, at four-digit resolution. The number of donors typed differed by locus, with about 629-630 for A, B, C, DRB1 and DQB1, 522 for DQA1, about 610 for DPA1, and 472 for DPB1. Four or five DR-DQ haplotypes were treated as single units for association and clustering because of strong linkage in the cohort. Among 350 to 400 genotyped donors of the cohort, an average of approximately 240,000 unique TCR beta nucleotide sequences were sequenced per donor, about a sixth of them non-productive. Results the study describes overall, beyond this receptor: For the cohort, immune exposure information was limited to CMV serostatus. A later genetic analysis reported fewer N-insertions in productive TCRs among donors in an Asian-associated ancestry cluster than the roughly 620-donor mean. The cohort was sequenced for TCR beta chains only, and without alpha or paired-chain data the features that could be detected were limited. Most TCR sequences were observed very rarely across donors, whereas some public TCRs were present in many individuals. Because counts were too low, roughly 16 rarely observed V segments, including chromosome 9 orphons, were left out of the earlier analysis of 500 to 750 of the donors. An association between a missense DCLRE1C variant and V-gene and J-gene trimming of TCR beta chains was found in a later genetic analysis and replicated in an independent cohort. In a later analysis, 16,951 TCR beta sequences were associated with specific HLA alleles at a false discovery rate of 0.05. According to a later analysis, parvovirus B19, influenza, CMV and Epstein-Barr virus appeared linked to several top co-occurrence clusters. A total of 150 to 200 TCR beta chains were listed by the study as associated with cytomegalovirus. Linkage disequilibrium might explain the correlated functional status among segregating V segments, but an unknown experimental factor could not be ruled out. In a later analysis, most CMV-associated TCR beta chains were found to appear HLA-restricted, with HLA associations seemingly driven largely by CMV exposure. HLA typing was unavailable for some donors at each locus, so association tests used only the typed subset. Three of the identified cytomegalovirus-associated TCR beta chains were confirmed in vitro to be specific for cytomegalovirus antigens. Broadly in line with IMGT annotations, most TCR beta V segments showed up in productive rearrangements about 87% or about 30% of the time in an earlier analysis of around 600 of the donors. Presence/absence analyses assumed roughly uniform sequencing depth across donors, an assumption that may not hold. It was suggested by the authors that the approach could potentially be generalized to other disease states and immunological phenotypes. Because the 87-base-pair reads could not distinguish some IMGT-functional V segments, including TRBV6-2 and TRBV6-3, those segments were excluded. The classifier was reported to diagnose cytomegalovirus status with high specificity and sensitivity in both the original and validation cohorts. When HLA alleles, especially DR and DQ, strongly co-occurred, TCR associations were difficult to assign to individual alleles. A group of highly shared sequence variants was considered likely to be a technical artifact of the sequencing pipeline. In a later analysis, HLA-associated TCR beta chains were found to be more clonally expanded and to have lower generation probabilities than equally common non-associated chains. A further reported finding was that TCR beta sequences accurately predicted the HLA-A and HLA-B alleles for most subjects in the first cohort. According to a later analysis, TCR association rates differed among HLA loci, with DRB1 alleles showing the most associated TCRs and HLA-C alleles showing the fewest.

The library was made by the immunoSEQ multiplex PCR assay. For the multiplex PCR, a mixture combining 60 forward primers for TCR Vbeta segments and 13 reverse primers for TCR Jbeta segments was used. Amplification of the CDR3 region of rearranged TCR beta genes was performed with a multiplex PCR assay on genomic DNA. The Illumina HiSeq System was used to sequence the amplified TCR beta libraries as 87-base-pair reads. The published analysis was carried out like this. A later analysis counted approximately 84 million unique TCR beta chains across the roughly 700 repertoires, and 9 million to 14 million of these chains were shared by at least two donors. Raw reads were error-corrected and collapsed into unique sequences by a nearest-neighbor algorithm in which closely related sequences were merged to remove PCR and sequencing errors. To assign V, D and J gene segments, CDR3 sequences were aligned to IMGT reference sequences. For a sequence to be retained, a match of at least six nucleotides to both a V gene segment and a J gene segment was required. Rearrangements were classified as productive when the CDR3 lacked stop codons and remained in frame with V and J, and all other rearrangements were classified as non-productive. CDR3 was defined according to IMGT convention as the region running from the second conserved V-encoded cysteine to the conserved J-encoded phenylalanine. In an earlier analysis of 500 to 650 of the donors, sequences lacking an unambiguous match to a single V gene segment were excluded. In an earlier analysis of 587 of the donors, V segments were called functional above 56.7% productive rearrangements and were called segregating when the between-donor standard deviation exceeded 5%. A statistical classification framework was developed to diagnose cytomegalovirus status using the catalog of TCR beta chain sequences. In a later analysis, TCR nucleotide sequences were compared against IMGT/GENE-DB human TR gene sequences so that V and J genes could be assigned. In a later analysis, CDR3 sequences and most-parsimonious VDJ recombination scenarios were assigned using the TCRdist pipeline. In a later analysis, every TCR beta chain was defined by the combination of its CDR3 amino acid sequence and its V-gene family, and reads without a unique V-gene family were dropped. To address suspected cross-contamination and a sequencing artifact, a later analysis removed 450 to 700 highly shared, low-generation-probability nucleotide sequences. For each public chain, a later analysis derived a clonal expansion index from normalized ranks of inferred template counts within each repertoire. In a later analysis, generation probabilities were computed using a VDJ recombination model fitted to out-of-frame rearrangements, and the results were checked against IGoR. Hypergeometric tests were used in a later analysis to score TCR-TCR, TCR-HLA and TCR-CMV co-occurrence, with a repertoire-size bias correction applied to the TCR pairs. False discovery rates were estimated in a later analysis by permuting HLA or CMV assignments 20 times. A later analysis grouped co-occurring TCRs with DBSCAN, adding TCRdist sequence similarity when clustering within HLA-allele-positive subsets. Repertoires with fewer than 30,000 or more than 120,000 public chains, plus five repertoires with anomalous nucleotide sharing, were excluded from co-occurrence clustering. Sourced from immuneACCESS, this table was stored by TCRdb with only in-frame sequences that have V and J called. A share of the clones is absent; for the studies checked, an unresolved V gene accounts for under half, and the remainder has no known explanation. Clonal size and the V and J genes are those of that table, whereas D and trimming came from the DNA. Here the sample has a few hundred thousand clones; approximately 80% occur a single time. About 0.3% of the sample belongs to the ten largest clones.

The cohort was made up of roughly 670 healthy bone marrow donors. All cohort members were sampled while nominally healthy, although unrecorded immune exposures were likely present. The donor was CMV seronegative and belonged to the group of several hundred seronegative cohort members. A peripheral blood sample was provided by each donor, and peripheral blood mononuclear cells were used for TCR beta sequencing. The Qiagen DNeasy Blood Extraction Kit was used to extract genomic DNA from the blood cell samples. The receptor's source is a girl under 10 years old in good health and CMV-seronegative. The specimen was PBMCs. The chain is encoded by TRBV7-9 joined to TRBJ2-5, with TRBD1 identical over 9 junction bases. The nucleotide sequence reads TGTGCCAGCAGCCCGGAGACAGGGGGACAAGAGACCCAGTACTTC. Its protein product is CASSPETGGQETQYF.